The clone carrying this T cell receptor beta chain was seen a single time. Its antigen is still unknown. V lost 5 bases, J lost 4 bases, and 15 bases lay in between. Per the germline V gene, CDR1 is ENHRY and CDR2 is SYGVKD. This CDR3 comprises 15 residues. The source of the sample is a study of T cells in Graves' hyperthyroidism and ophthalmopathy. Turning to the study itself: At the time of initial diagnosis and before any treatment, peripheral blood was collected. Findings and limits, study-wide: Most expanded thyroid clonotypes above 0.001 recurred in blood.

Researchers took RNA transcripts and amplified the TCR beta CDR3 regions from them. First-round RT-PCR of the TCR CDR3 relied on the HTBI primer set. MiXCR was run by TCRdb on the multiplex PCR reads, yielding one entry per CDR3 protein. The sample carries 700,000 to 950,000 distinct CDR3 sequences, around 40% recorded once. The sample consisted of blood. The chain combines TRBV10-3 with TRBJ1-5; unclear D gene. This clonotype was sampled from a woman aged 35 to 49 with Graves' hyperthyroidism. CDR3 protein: CAISYRRAGNQPQHF. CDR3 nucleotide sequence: TGTGCCATCAGTTACCGGAGGGCTGGGAATCAGCCCCAGCATTTT.